The 10 T cell receptor beta chains below come from one sample, sequenced in a study of T cell changes during pregnancy in multiple sclerosis. Method: immunoSEQ multiplex PCR; TCRdb's copy keeps in-frame clones and lacks some. The table has tens of thousands of clones, about 92% seen once. The sequencing used CD8+ T cells from peripheral blood mononuclear cells, collected in the third trimester of pregnancy. The source is a female donor in good health, enrolled as a control in a pregnancy study.

The chain has TRBV5-6 and TRBJ2-6; TRBD2 matches at 8 bases. This CDR3 is 18 amino acids long. V shed 4 bases and J 5 bases; nucleotides not matched to a gene: 14. CDR1 is SGHDT, CDR2 YYEEEE, per germline. The CDR3 region has the DNA TGTGCCAGCAGCCCGGGGGGGGAATACCGCTTCTGGGCCAACGTCCTGACTTTC. This translates into CASSPGGEYRFWANVLTF.

The chain joins TRBV27 to TRBJ2-1; 9 bases line up with TRBD1. CDR3 length equals 15 residues. Looked up from germline, CDR1 is MNHEY and CDR2 is SMNVEV (reference sequence). V lost 2 bases to trimming and J lost 5 bases; unmatched junction nucleotides: 4. The CDR3 is CASSLMGQGDNEQFF. DNA of the CDR3: TGTGCCAGCAGTTTAATGGGACAGGGTGACAATGAGCAGTTCTTC.

The chain couples TRBV11-2 to TRBJ2-1; 8 nucleotides match TRBD1. Germline CDR1 and CDR2: SGHAT and FQNNGV. V lost 7 bases, J lost 0 bases, and 11 bases stayed unmatched. The CDR3 is 17 residues long. The CDR3 region is CASTNRDRSSSYNEQFF. In DNA, the CDR3 is TGTGCCAGCACCAACAGGGACAGGTCTAGCTCCTACAATGAGCAGTTCTTC.

The V and J genes are TRBV13 and TRBJ2-2; D gene unclear. Germline-derived CDR1 and CDR2 are PRHDT and FYEKMQ (reference sequence). CDR3 size: 13 residues. Trimming removed 1 base from V and 8 bases from J, with 8 bases in between. CDR3 in amino acids: CASSLEESGELFF. CDR3 nucleotide sequence: TGTGCCAGCAGCTTAGAAGAGTCGGGGGAGCTGTTTTTT.

The chain joins TRBV6-5 to TRBJ1-2; 10 bases align to TRBD1. The ends lost 4 bases at V and 7 bases at J; junction bases unmatched: 12. CDR3 length: 16 amino acids. Germline V CDR1 and CDR2: MNHEY, SVGAGI. The CDR3 coding sequence is TGTGCCAGCAGTTCCGGGACAGGGGCGGTAAAAGGTGGCTACACCTTC. It yields the protein CASSSGTGAVKGGYTF.

The V call is TRBV20-1, the J call TRBJ1-2; D gene ambiguous. Per the germline V gene, CDR1 is DFQATT and CDR2 is SNEGSKA (reference sequence). The CDR3 runs 10 residues. Trimming removed 1 base from V and 6 bases from J, with 3 bases in between. CDR3 sequence reads: CSARADGYTF. CDR3 nucleotide sequence: TGCAGTGCTAGAGCGGATGGCTACACCTTC.

This chain uses TRBV7-2 with TRBJ2-1; D remains unclear. The V and J ends lost 1 base and 0 bases respectively, with 13 bases between them. CDR3 length equals 17 residues. The germline CDR1 and CDR2 sequences are SGHTA and FQGNSA. The CDR3 DNA sequence: TGTGCCAGCAGCTTAGTGTTGAGGCGGAGCTCCTACAATGAGCAGTTCTTC. Its translation: CASSLVLRRSSYNEQFF.

The chain carries TRBV7-6 and TRBJ2-1; D gene uncertain. This CDR3 region has 15 residues. Trimming stripped 1 base from V and 4 bases from J, with 11 bases between. Germline CDR1 is SGHVS and CDR2 is FNYEAQ. The CDR3 bases are TGTGCCAGCAGCTTAGACCTATCCGCTTACAATGAGCAGTTCTTC. This codes for CASSLDLSAYNEQFF. The full variable domain, in which reference TRBV7-6 and TRBJ2-1 provide the parts outside the CDR3, is GAGVSQSPRYKVTKRGQDVALRCDPISGHVSLYWYRQALGQGPEFLTYFNYEAQQDKSGLPNDRFSAERPEGSISTLTIQRTEQRDSAMYRCASSLDLSAYNEQFFGPGTRLTVL.

The rearrangement joins TRBV5-4 to TRBJ1-4; 12 positions match TRBD1. Losses at the gene ends were 4 bases for V and 6 bases for J; bases not matched to a gene: 10. The length of the CDR3 is 17 residues. CDR1 is SGHNT and CDR2 is YYREEE in the germline V gene (reference sequence). CDR3 in DNA: TGTGCCAGCAGCACCGGGACAGGGGGCCCGATAGATGAAAAACTGTTTTTT. It is translated as CASSTGTGGPIDEKLFF. The full variable domain, with the rest looked up from reference TRBV5-4 and TRBJ1-4, is ETGVTQSPTHLIKTRGQQVTLRCSSQSGHNTVSWYQQALGQGPQFIFQYYREEENGRGNFPPRFSGLQFPNYSSELNVNALELDDSALYLCASSTGTGGPIDEKLFFGSGTQLSVL.

This chain connects TRBV7-6 to TRBJ1-2; perhaps TRBD1 as D (5 bases). Germline V gives CDR1 SGHVS, CDR2 FNYEAQ. V lost 5 bases and J lost 6, with 13 bases in between. The CDR3 has 13 residues. The DNA for the CDR3 is TGTGCCAGCAGCGCCGTGGGGCCCGATGGCTACACCTTC. Its protein is CASSAVGPDGYTF.